This TCR beta chain is from a study of blood T cell repertoires in COVID-19. The overall study: Specimens from acute and convalescent COVID-19 originated in the United States, Italy and Spain.

Residents of about two dozen US areas, aged about 18 to 100 years, made up the participants. The method was immunoSEQ multiplex PCR; TCRdb's version includes in-frame clones alone and lacks a portion of them. The repertoire holds about 180,000 clones, with roughly 85% as singletons. CDR3 length: 18 residues. The J segment lost 6 bases and the V segment lost 2 bases, leaving 16 bases of the junction unmatched. Per the germline V gene, CDR1 is SGHDT and CDR2 is YYEEEE. The sequence was collected from a man between 60 and 75 years old who had recovered from COVID-19. Material: PBMCs or T cells enriched from blood (not recorded which). The chain is built from TRBV5-6 and TRBJ2-1; 8 bases map to TRBD2. CDR3 in amino acids: CASSFRFKGLAGLNEQFF. In DNA form, the CDR3 reads TGTGCCAGCAGCTTTAGGTTCAAAGGCCTAGCGGGCCTCAATGAGCAGTTCTTC.